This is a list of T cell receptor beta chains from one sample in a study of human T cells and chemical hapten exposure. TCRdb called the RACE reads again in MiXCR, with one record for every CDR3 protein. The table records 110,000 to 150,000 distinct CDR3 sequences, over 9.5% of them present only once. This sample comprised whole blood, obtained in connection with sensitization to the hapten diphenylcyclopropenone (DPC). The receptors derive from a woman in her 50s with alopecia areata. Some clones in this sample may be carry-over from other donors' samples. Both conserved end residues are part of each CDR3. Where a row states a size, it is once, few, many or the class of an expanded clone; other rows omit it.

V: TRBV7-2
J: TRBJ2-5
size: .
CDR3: CASSLLAGVQETQYF

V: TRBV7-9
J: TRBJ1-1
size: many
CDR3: CASSFRQTNTEAFF

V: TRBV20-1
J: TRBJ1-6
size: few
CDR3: CSASRTVYNSPLHF

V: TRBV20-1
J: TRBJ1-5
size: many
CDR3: CSAREGLSQPQHF

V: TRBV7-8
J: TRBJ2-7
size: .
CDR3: CASSLAERREQYF

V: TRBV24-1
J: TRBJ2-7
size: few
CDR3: CATSEPDRAEQYF

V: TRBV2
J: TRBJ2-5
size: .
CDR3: CASSDLGSGETQYF

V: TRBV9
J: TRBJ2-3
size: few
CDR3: CASSHPSTSSHSADTQYF

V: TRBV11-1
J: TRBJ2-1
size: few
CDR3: CASSDPGQYNEQFF

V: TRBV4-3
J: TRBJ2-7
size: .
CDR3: CASSQDGPGAGSYEQYF

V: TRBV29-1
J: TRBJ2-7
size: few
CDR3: CSAGTSGRSHEQYF

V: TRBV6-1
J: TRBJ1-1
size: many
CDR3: CASSKPGRGTEAFF

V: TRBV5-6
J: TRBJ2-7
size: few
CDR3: CASSTALSYEQYF

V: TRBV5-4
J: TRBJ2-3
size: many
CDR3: CASSLGAASTDTQYF

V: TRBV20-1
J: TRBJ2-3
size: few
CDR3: CSARLTDTQYF

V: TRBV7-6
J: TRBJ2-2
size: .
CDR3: CASSSRAPGELFF

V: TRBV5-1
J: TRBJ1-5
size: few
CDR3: CASSLGIGARRNQPQHF

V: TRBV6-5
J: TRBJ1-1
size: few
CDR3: CASSPPGGGSTEAFF

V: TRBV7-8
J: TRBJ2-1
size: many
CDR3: CASSLAPTGNQQFF

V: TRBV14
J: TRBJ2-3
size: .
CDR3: CASSQEAGRSDTQYF

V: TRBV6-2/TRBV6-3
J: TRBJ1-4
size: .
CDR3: CASRESAEKLFF

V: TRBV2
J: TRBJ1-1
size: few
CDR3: CASRNTEAFF